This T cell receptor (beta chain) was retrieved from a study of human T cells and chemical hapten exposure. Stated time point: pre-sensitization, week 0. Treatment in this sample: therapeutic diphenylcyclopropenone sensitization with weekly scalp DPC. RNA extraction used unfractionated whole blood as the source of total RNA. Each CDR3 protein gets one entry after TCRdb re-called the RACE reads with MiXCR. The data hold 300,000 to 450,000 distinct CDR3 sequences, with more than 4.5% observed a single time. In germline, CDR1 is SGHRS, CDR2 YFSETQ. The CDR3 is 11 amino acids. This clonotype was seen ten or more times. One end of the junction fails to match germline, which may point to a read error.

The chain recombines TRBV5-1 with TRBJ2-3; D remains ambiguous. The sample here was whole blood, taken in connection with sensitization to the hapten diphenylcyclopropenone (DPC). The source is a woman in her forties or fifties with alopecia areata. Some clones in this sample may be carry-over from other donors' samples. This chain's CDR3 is CASSLEDTQYF. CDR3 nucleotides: TGTGCCAGCAGCTTAGAAGATACGCAGTATTTT.